Below, one TCR beta chain is given with its context. This sample stems from a study of blood T cell repertoires in COVID-19. This CDR3 region has 15 residues. V was pared by 6 bases and J by 6 bases, with 18 bases between. Germline CDR1 LGHDT, CDR2 YNNKEL (reference sequence). Method: immunoSEQ multiplex PCR; TCRdb's copy keeps in-frame clones and lacks some. Here the sample spans almost 300,000 clones, 70% to 90% being singletons. The chain couples TRBV3-1 (or the pseudogene TRBV3-2) to TRBJ2-1; D is perhaps TRBD1 (6 bases). The sample was peripheral blood. The TCR sequence derives from a man aged 65 to 79 with acute or convalescent COVID-19. Here the CDR3 reads CASSPLGGGGNEQFF. The CDR3 nucleotides read TGTGCCAGCAGTCCACTAGGGGGTGGTGGCAATGAGCAGTTCTTC.